The sample holds one count of the clone carrying this T cell receptor (beta chain). Its antigen is currently unknown. The data stem from a study of CD8 T cell repertoires and HIV-1 epitope variants. Background on the study: Each of Twenty-five Gag and Nef epitope peptides stimulated a separate culture. Control wells had CMV/EBV/flu peptides, negative Ebola AY9, or no peptide. Findings and caveats of the study: Beta chains alone show antigen proliferation, not cytokine profile or function. Of 8 or 9 antigen-specific beta clonotypes, 5 or 6 appeared to cross-react with escape variants.

The germline V and J ends were trimmed by 3 bases and 2 bases, with 13 bases remaining between them. The CDR3 totals 15 residues. The germline gives CDR1 MDHEN, CDR2 SYDVKM. Assay used: immunoSEQ multiplex PCR; TCRdb lists only in-frame clones, some missing. The table records some 5,900 clones, less than 70% of them present only once. Material: cultured CD8+ T cells derived from PBMCs. The rearrangement links TRBV28 to TRBJ2-5; tentative D call: TRBD1 (5 bases). The receptor was isolated from a male donor with HIV. CDR3 protein: CASSFVQDHQETQYF. In DNA, the CDR3 is TGTGCCAGCAGTTTTGTACAGGACCATCAAGAGACCCAGTACTTC.